This T cell receptor (gamma chain) was observed in a study of Vδ1+ human thymocytes. General study points: Unexpected Vdelta2 sequences could cause misinterpretation of bulk repertoire data. Highly polyclonal TRG and TRD repertoires with Gaussian CDR3 length distributions appeared in thymus. Despite high sort purity, roughly 18% of thymic T cell receptor delta sequences were Vdelta2.

V shed 4 bases and J 6 bases; nucleotides not matched to a gene: 6. Germline V gene sequence: CDR1 EGSTGY, CDR2 YDSYTSSV. CDR3 length: 12 residues. The template was reverse-transcribed extracted RNA. CDR3 amplicons came from multiplex PCR with pooled V-gene forward and constant-region reverse primers. TCRdb processed the multiplex PCR reads again with the CATT caller. This repertoire shows 36,000 or so gamma-chain clones, around 20% found once; its top ten account for around 1.9%. The sorted cells were CD3+ Vdelta1+ Vdelta2- thymocytes from alphabeta-depleted thymus. This clone occurred a few times. Its antigen is still unknown.

The chain joins TRGV4 to TRGJ1 or TRGJ2. The sample was Vdelta1+ gamma-delta thymocytes from the thymus. The subset is: FACS-sorted CD3+ TCRalphabeta- TCRVdelta1+ TCRVdelta2- thymocytes. This TCR was recovered from a girl less than two years old who had congenital heart surgery. CDR3 protein: CATWDYVYKKLF. The CDR3 nucleotides read TGTGCCACCTGGGACTATGTTTATAAGAAACTCTTT.